This T cell receptor (beta chain) appears in the sequencing data of a study of cytomegalovirus exposure and HLA in healthy donors (TCRdb year 2017). In terms of the full investigation: In an earlier analysis of roughly 590 of the donors, 250 to 300 Gb of sequence data and 117 million unique TCR beta sequences from about 179 million T cells were reported. An early release that covered around 590 HLA-typed donors contained 300 to 350 gigabases of sequencing data and about 84 million unique TCR sequences. Among the approximately 420 genotyped donors, 81% belonged to the genetic ancestry cluster associated with self-reported Caucasian donors. The study was designed to test whether signatures of past pathogen exposure could be identified by cataloging public T cell receptors. Using immunosequencing, the study profiled T cell repertoires from about 650 subjects and related those repertoires to cytomegalovirus serostatus. In addition to the first cohort of hundreds of subjects, a separate validation cohort of about 120 different subjects was used. To predict cytomegalovirus infection status, the study brought together high-throughput TCR immunosequencing, statistical association of individual TCRs with disease status, and machine learning. A later analysis re-analyzed previously published TCR beta repertoires from roughly 690 donors and added high-resolution HLA genotyping to study TCR occurrence patterns. The later analysis used no new phenotypic data to find candidate immune exposures, relying instead on TCR beta sequences and their occurrence across donors. In an earlier analysis of 587 of the donors, high-throughput TCR beta sequencing was used to judge whether each TCR beta V gene segment behaved as functional or pseudogenic. Donor age, sex, ethnicity and CMV serostatus were compiled alongside the repertoire data. In a later genetic analysis, genome-wide SNP genotypes for about three fifths of the roughly 670 donors were used, and that subset was treated as a discovery cohort. Every repertoire in the discovery cohort had been generated on one and the same sequencing platform. HLA typing covered class I and class II loci at four-digit resolution. Typing coverage varied by locus: roughly 620-640 donors for A, B, C, DRB1 and DQB1; approximately 500 for DQA1; more than 600 for DPA1; more than 450 for DPB1. Because of strong linkage in the cohort, a handful of DR-DQ haplotypes were treated as single units for association and clustering. Across some 400 genotyped donors of the cohort, an average of approximately 200,000 unique TCR beta nucleotide sequences per donor were sequenced, and roughly 18% of those sequences were non-productive.

What the study reported, not specific to this receptor: According to the authors, the approach could potentially be generalized to other disease states and immunological phenotypes. Some IMGT-functional V segments, including TRBV6-2 and TRBV6-3, could not be told apart with the 87-base-pair reads, so those segments were excluded. The study listed 150 to 200 TCR beta chains as associated with cytomegalovirus. Across donors, most TCR sequences were observed very rarely, whereas some public TCRs were present in many individuals. Assigning TCR associations to individual alleles was difficult when HLA alleles, especially DR and DQ, strongly co-occurred. The earlier analysis of fewer than 750 of the donors excluded fewer than 20 rarely observed V segments, including chromosome 9 orphons, because counts were too low. In an earlier analysis of approximately 590 of the donors, most TCR beta V segments appeared in productive rearrangements about 90% or about 30% of the time, broadly matching IMGT annotations. Linkage disequilibrium might explain the correlated functional status among segregating V segments, but an unknown experimental factor could not be excluded. Because HLA typing was missing for some donors at each locus, association tests included only the typed subset. A further reported finding was that TCR beta sequences accurately predicted the HLA-A and HLA-B alleles for most subjects in the first cohort. A later genetic analysis reported fewer N-insertions in productive TCRs among donors in an Asian-associated ancestry cluster than the roughly 650-donor mean. In a later analysis, several top co-occurrence clusters were reported to appear linked to parvovirus B19, influenza, CMV and Epstein-Barr virus. A later analysis found that most CMV-associated TCR beta chains appeared HLA-restricted, with HLA associations seemingly driven largely by CMV exposure. In a later analysis, the rate of TCR association differed among HLA loci, with DRB1 alleles having the most associated TCRs and HLA-C alleles having the fewest. Immune exposure information for the cohort was limited to CMV serostatus. An association between a missense DCLRE1C variant and V-gene and J-gene trimming of TCR beta chains was found in a later genetic analysis and replicated in an independent cohort. In vitro tests confirmed that three of the cytomegalovirus-associated TCR beta chains recognize cytomegalovirus antigens. Presence/absence analyses assumed roughly uniform sequencing depth across donors, an assumption that may not hold. Specific HLA alleles were associated with more than 15,000 TCR beta sequences at a false discovery rate of 0.05 in a later analysis. A cluster of highly shared sequence variants was judged likely to be a technical artifact of the sequencing pipeline. In a later analysis, HLA-associated TCR beta chains were found to be more clonally expanded and to have lower generation probabilities than equally common non-associated chains. This cohort had only TCR beta chains sequenced, and the lack of alpha or paired-chain data limited which features could be detected. In both the original and validation cohorts, the classifier was reported to diagnose cytomegalovirus status with high specificity and sensitivity.

About this clone itself: Its antigen remains undetermined. Per-base quality was not reported, and no clone a single base away is much larger than it.

The cohort was made up of 666 healthy bone marrow donors. At the time of sampling, every cohort member was nominally healthy, though immune exposures that went unrecorded were likely present. The donor was CMV seropositive and was included in the group of 289 seropositive cohort members. A peripheral blood sample was collected from each donor, and TCR beta sequencing was performed on peripheral blood mononuclear cells. Genomic DNA was extracted from the blood cell samples with the Qiagen DNeasy Blood Extraction Kit. CDR1 MNHNS and CDR2 SASEGT are derived from the germline V gene. Reading from cysteine to phenylalanine, the CDR3 counts 14 amino acids. Only CDR3 DNA remains: 42 bases, in frame from the first base. Trimming at the junction amounts to 6 bases on V and 11 bases on J, and the germline ends lie 22 bases apart. Libraries were prepared through the immunoSEQ multiplex PCR assay. A mixture of 60 forward primers for TCR Vbeta segments and 13 reverse primers for TCR Jbeta segments was used in the multiplex PCR. Amplification of the CDR3 region of rearranged TCR beta genes was performed with a multiplex PCR assay on genomic DNA. The amplified TCR beta libraries were sequenced on the Illumina HiSeq System as 87-base-pair reads. Per the authors' processing: A later analysis tallied around 87 million unique TCR beta chains across the 610 or so repertoires, and approximately 11 million of those chains were shared by two or more donors. Raw reads were error-corrected and collapsed into unique sequences by a nearest-neighbor algorithm in which closely related sequences were merged to remove PCR and sequencing errors. Alignment of CDR3 sequences to IMGT reference sequences was used to assign V, D and J gene segments. For a sequence to be retained, at least a six-nucleotide match to both a V gene segment and a J gene segment was required. Rearrangements were called productive when the CDR3 lacked stop codons and stayed in frame with V and J; all others were non-productive. Following IMGT convention, CDR3 was defined as the stretch from the second conserved V-encoded cysteine up to the conserved J-encoded phenylalanine. The earlier analysis of 450 to 750 of the donors excluded any sequence lacking an unambiguous match to a single V gene segment. In an earlier analysis of several hundred of the donors, a V segment was called functional when productive rearrangements were above 56.7%, and segregating when the standard deviation between donors exceeded 5%. A statistical classification framework was built to diagnose cytomegalovirus status from the catalog of TCR beta chain sequences. In a later analysis, TCR nucleotide sequences were compared against IMGT/GENE-DB human TR gene sequences so that V and J genes could be assigned. Using the TCRdist pipeline, a later analysis assigned CDR3 sequences along with most-parsimonious VDJ recombination scenarios. In a later analysis, every TCR beta chain was defined by the combination of its CDR3 amino acid sequence and its V-gene family, and reads without a unique V-gene family were dropped. To address suspected cross-contamination and a sequencing artifact, a later analysis removed approximately 590 highly shared, low-generation-probability nucleotide sequences. A later analysis calculated a clonal expansion index for each public chain from normalized within-repertoire ranks of inferred template counts. In a later analysis, generation probabilities were computed with a VDJ recombination model fitted to out-of-frame rearrangements, and the resulting probabilities were checked against IGoR. In a later analysis, TCR-TCR, TCR-HLA and TCR-CMV co-occurrence was scored with hypergeometric tests, and a repertoire-size bias correction was applied to TCR pairs. In a later analysis, false discovery rates were estimated by permuting HLA or CMV assignments 20 times. In a later analysis, co-occurring TCRs were grouped using DBSCAN, and TCRdist sequence similarity was added for clustering within HLA-allele-positive subsets. Repertoires with fewer than 30,000 or more than 120,000 public chains were left out of co-occurrence clustering, as were five repertoires with anomalous nucleotide sharing. What TCRdb holds here is the immuneACCESS table cut down to in-frame rearrangements. Part of the clones is not present; checked against another copy, under half of the missing clones reflect an unresolved V gene, and the others are unexplained. The V and J calls and clone size were taken over from that table, and D and trimming were inferred from the DNA. The sample table contains about 170,000 clones; only one count was recorded for around 80% of them. Clones ranked in the top ten supply around 3% of the sample.

The chain is encoded by TRBV6-1 joined to TRBJ1-1; TRBD1 could be the D gene, as 6 bases match. The sequence was collected from a woman between 45 and 65 years old in good health and CMV-seropositive. The sample comprised PBMCs. The CDR3 reads as follows: CASRGAQDLRRAFF. The DNA reads TGTGCCAGCAGGGGGGCTCAGGACCTAAGGCGCGCTTTCTTT.